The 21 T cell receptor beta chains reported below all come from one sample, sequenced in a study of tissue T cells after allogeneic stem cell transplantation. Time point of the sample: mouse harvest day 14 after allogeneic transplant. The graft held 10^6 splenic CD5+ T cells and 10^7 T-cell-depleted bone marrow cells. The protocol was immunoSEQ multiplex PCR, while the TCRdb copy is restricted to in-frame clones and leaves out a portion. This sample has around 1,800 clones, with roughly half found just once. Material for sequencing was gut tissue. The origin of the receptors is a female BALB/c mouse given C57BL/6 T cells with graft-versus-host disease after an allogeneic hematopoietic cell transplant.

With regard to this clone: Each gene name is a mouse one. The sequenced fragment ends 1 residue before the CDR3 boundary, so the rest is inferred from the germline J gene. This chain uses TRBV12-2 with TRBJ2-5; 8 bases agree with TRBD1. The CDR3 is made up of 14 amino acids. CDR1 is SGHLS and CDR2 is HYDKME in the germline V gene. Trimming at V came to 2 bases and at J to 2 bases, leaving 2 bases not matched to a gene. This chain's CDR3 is CASSQTGGQDTQYF. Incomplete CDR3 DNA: TGTGCCAGCTCTCAAACAGGGGGCCAAGACACCCAGTAC.

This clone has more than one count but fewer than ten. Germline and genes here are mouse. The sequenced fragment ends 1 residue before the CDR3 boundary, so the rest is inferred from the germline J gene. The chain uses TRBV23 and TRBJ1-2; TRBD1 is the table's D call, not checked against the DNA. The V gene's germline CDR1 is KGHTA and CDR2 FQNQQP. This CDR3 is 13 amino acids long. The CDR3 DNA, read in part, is TGCTCCAGCAGTCAACAGGGGAACTCCGACTACACC. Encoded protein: CSSSQQGNSDYT. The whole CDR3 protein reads CSSSQQGNSDYTF. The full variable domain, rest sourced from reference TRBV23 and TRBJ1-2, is DAAVTQKPRYLIKMKGQEAEMKCIPEKGHTAVFWYQQKQSKELKFLIYFQNQQPLDQIDMVKERFSAVCPSSSLCSLGIRTCEAEDSALYLCSSSQQGNSDYTFGSGTRLLVI.

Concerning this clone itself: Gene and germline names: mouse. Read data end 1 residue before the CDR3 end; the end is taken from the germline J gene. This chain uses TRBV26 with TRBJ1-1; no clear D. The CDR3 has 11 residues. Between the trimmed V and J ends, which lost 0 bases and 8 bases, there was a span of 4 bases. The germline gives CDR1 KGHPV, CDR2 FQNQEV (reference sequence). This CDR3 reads CASSLSREVFF. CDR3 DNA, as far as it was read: TGTGCCAGCAGTCTGTCGAGGGAAGTCTTC.

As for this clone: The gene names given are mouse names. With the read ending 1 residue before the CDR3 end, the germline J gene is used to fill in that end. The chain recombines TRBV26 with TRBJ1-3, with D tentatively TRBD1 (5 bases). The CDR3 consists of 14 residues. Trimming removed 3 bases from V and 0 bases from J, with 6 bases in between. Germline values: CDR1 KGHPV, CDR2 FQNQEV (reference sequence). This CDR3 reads CASSLQVSGNTLYF. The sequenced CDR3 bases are TGTGCCAGCAGTCTACAGGTTTCTGGAAATACGCTCTAT.

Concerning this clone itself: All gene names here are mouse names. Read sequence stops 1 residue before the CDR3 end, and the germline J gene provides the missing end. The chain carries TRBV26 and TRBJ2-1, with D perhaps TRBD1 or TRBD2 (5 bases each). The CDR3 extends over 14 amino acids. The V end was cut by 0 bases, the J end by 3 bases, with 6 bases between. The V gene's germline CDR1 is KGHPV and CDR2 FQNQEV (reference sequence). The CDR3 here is CASSLSGAYAEQFF. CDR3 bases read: TGTGCCAGCAGTCTGTCTGGGGCCTATGCTGAGCAGTTC.

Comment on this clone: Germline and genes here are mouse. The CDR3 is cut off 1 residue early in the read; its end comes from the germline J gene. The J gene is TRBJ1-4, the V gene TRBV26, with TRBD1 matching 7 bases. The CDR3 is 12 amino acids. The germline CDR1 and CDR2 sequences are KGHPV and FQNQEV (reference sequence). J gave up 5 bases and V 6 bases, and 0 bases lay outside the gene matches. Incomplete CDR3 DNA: TGTGCCAGCAGGACAGGGAACGAAAGATTATTT. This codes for CASRTGNERLF. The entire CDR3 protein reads CASRTGNERLFF.

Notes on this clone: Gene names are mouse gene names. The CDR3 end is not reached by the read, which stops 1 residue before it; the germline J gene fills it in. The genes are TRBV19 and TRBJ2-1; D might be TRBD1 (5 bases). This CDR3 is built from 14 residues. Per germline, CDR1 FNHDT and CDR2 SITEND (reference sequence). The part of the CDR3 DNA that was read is TGTGTCCGCAGTCCCCGGACAAACTATGCTGAGCAGTTC. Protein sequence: CVRSPRTNYAEQF. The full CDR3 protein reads CVRSPRTNYAEQFF. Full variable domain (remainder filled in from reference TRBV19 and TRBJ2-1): GGIITQTPKFLIGQEGQKLTLKCQQNFNHDTMYWYRQDSGKGLRLIYYSITENDLQKGDLSEGYDASREKKSSFSLTVTSAQKNEMAVFLCVRSPRTNYAEQFFGPGTRLTVL.

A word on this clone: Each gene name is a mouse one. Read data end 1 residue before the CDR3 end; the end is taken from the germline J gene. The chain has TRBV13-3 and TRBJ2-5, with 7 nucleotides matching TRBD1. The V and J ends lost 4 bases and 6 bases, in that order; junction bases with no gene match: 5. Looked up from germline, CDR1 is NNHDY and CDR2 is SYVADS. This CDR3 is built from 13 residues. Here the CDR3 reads CASSTDRVDTQYF. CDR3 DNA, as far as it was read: TGTGCCAGCAGTACTGACAGGGTCGACACCCAGTAC.

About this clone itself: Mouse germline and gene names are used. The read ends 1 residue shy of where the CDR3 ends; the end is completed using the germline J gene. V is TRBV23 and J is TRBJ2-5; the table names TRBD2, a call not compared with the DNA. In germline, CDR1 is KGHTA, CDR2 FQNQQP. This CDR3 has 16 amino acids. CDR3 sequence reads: CSSSHRLGGRQDTQYF. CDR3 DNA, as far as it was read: TGCTCCAGCAGTCACCGACTGGGGGGGCGCCAAGACACCCAGTAC. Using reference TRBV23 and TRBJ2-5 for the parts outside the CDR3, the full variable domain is DAAVTQKPRYLIKMKGQEAEMKCIPEKGHTAVFWYQQKQSKELKFLIYFQNQQPLDQIDMVKERFSAVCPSSSLCSLGIRTCEAEDSALYLCSSSHRLGGRQDTQYFGPGTRLLVL.

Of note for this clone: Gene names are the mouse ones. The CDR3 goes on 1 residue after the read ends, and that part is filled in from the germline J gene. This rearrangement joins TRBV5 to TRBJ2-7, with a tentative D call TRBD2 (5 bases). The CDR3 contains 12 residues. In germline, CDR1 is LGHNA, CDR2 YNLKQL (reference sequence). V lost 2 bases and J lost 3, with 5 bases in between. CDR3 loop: CASSQWGYEQYF. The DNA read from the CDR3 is TGTGCCAGCAGCCAATGGGGCTATGAACAGTAC.

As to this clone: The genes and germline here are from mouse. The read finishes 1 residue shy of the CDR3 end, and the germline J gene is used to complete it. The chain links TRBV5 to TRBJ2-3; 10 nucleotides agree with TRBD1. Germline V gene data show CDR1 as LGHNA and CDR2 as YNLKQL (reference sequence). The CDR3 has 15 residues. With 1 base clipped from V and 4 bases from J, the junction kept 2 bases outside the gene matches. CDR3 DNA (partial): TGTGCCAGCAGCCAAGCGGGACAGGGGACAGAAACGCTGTAT. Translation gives CASSQAGQGTETLY. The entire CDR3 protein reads CASSQAGQGTETLYF.

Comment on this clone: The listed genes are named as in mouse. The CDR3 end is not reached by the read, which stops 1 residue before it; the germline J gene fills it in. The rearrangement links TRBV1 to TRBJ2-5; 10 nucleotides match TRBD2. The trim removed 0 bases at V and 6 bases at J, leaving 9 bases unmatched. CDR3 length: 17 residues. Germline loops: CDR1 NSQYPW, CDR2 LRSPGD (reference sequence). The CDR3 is CTCSADLWGGAWDTQYF. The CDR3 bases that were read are TGCACCTGCAGTGCAGATCTCTGGGGGGGCGCGTGGGACACCCAGTAC.

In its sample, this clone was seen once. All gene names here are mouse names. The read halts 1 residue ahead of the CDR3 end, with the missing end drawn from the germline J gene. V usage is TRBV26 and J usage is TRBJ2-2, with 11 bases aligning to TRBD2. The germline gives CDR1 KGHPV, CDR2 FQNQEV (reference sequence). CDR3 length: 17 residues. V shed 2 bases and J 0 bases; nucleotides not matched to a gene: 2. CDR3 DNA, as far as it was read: TGTGCCAGCAGTCTGGGACTGGGGGGCCCAAACACCGGGCAGCTCTAC. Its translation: CASSLGLGGPNTGQLY. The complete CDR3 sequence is CASSLGLGGPNTGQLYF.

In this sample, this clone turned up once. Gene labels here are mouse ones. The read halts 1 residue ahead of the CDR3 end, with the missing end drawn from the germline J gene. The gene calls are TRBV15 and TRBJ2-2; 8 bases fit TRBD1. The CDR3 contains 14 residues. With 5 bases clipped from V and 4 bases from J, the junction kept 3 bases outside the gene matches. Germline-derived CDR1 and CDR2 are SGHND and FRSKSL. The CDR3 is CASSNTGGTGQLYF. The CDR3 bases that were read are TGTGCCAGCAGTAATACAGGGGGCACCGGGCAGCTCTAC.

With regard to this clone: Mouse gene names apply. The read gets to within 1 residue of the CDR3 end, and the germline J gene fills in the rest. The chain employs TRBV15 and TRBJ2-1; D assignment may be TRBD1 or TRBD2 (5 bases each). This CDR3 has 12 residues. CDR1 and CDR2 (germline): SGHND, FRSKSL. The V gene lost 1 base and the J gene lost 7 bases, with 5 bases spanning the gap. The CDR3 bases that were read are TGTGCCAGCAGTTTAGGGGGGGCTGAGCAGTTC. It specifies CASSLGGAEQF. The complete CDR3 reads CASSLGGAEQFF. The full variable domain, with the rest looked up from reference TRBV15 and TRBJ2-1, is DAGVTQTPRHEVAEKGQTIILKCEPVSGHNDLFWYRQTKIQGLELLSYFRSKSLMEDGGAFKDRFKAEMLNSSFSTLKIQPTEPKDSAVYLCASSLGGAEQFFGPGTRLTVL.

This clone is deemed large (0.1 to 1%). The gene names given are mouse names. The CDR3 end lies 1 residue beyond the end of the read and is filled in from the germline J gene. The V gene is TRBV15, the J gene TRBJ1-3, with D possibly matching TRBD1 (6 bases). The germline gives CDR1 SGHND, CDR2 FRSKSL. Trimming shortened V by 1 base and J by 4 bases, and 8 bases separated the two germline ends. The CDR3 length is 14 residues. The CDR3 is CASSLDRAGNTLYF. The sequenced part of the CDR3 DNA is TGTGCCAGCAGTTTAGACAGGGCGGGAAATACGCTCTAT. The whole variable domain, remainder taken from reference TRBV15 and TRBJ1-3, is DAGVTQTPRHEVAEKGQTIILKCEPVSGHNDLFWYRQTKIQGLELLSYFRSKSLMEDGGAFKDRFKAEMLNSSFSTLKIQPTEPKDSAVYLCASSLDRAGNTLYFGEGSRLIVV.

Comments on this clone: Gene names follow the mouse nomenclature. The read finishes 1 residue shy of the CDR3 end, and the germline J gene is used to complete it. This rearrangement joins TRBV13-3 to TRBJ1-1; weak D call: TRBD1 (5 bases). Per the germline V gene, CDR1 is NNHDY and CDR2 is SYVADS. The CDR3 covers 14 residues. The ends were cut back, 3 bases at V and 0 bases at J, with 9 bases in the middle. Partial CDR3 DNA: TGTGCCAGCAGTGGGACAATATCAAACACAGAAGTCTTC. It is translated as CASSGTISNTEVF. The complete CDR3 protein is CASSGTISNTEVFF.

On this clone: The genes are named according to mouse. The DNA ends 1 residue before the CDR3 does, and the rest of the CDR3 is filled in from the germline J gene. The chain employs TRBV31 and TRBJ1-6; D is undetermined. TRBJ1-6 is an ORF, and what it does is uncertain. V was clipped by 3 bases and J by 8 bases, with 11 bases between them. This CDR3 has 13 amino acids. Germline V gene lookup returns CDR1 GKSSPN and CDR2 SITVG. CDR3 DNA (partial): TGTGCCTGGAGCCTGGACTGGGATTCGCCCCTCTAC. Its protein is CAWSLDWDSPLY. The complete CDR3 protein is CAWSLDWDSPLYF.

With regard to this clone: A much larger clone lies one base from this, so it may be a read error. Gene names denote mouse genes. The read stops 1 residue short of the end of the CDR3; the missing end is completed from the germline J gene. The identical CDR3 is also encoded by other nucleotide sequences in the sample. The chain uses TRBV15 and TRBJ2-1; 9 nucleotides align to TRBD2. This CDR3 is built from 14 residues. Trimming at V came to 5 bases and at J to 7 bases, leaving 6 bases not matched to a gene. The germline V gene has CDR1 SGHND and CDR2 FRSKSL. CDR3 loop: CASSIWGGGAEQFF. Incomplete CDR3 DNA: TGTGCCAGCAGTATCTGGGGGGGTGGCGCTGAGCAGTTC.

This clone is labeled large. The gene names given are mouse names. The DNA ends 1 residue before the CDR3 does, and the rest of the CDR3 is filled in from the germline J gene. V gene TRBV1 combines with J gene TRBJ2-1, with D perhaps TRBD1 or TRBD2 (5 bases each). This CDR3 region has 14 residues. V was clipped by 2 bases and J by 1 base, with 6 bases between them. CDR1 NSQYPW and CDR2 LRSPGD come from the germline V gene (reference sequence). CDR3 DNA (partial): TGCACCTGCAGTGCACGGGACAACTATGCTGAGCAGTTC. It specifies CTCSARDNYAEQF. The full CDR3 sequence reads CTCSARDNYAEQFF.

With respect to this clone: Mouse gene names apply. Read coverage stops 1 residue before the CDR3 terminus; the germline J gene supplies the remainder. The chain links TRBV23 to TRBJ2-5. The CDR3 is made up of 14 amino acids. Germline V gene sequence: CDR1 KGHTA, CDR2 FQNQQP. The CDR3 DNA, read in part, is TGCTCCAGCAGTCAATCGTCGGCAGGGACCACCCAGTAC. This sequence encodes CSSSQSSAGTTQY. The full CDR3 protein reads CSSSQSSAGTTQYF.